This is a list of T cell receptor beta chains from one sample in a study of cytomegalovirus exposure and HLA in healthy donors. The table came from immunoSEQ multiplex PCR; TCRdb's copy has only in-frame clones and leaves some out. The sample consists of more than 70,000 clones, about 70% of them appearing once. The sample consisted of PBMCs. These receptors were obtained from a man aged 40-49 years in good health and CMV-seronegative. CDR3s include the opening cysteine and the closing phenylalanine or tryptophan. Each record gives: D gene, clone size, V gene, J gene, CDR3 protein, CDR3 DNA. The D gene is left open where the match is weak. Size tells how often a clone was seen (once, few, many) or the class of an expanded clone, and some rows leave it out.

.,.,TRBV7-9,TRBJ1-1,CASSPGGDGAFF,TGTGCCAGCAGCCCCGGGGGGGACGGAGCTTTCTTT
TRBD2,.,TRBV11-3,TRBJ2-1,CASSLDSGSSNEQFF,TGTGCCAGCAGCTTGGATAGCGGGTCGAGCAATGAGCAGTTCTTC
.,.,TRBV2,TRBJ1-6,CASSDLAGSVSPLHF,TGTGCCAGCAGCGACCTGGCAGGGTCGGTCTCACCCCTCCACTTT
TRBD1,few,TRBV7-3,TRBJ2-1,CASSSQGVAYNEQFF,TGTGCCAGCAGCTCACAGGGGGTGGCCTACAATGAGCAGTTCTTC
TRBD1,.,TRBV4-3,TRBJ2-2,CASSQAGTEDTGELFF,TGCGCCAGCAGCCAAGCCGGGACAGAAGACACCGGGGAGCTGTTTTTT
.,few,TRBV19,TRBJ1-1,CASSIIGGSSTEAFF,TGTGCCAGTAGTATAATCGGGGGTTCGAGCACTGAAGCTTTCTTT
TRBD2,.,TRBV11-1,TRBJ2-1,CASSLIAGGLDEQFF,TGTGCCAGCAGCTTAATAGCGGGGGGGCTCGATGAGCAGTTCTTC
.,.,TRBV10-3,TRBJ2-1,CAASVEYNEQFF,TGTGCCGCCAGCGTGGAGTACAATGAGCAGTTCTTC
.,.,TRBV7-9,TRBJ1-4,CASSTGQLTNEKLFF,TGTGCCAGCAGCACCGGACAGCTAACTAATGAAAAACTGTTTTTT
TRBD1,.,TRBV15,TRBJ2-3,CATSATGQRTDTQYF,TGTGCCACCAGCGCGACGGGACAGCGCACAGATACGCAGTATTTT
TRBD1,.,TRBV6-5,TRBJ2-1,CASSSPGQGYNEQFF,TGTGCCAGCAGTTCACCGGGACAGGGCTACAATGAGCAGTTCTTC
TRBD1,.,TRBV5-4,TRBJ2-1,CASRMYRGDYNEQFF,TGTGCCAGCAGAATGTACAGGGGGGACTACAATGAGCAGTTCTTC
.,.,TRBV7-3,TRBJ2-1,CASSPGSGGTNEQFF,TGTGCCAGCAGCCCTGGCTCCGGGGGTACGAATGAGCAGTTCTTC
.,.,TRBV9,TRBJ1-3,CASSSGPYGSSGNTIYF,TGTGCCAGCAGCTCCGGGCCTTATGGGAGCTCTGGAAACACCATATATTTT
.,.,TRBV19,TRBJ1-1,CASSIARGTEAFF,TGTGCCAGTAGTATTGCCAGGGGAACTGAAGCTTTCTTT
.,.,TRBV21-1,TRBJ1-2,CASSKVSISDYGYTF,TGTGCCAGCAGCAAAGTCTCCATATCGGACTATGGCTACACCTTC
.,.,TRBV7-6,TRBJ1-5,CASSLDESQPQHF,TGTGCCAGCAGCTTAGATGAGAGTCAGCCCCAGCATTTT
TRBD2,.,TRBV19,TRBJ2-2,CASSAGLAGAGPTGELFF,TGTGCCAGTAGTGCCGGACTAGCGGGGGCAGGGCCCACCGGGGAGCTGTTTTTT
.,.,TRBV5-8,TRBJ2-4,CASSPAGLAKNIQYF,TGTGCCAGCAGCCCGGCGGGTCTAGCCAAAAACATTCAGTACTTC
.,many,TRBV6-1,TRBJ1-1,CASSDRDNTEAFF,TGTGCCAGCAGTGACCGGGATAACACTGAAGCTTTCTTT
.,.,TRBV6-5,TRBJ2-7,CASSYSRGGYEQYF,TGTGCCAGCAGTTACTCGCGAGGGGGTTACGAGCAGTACTTC
.,.,TRBV4-2,TRBJ1-5,CASSQDWQGDQPQHF,TGTGCCAGCAGCCAAGATTGGCAGGGTGATCAGCCCCAGCATTTT
.,.,TRBV7-2,TRBJ2-7,CASSGSGYEQYF,TGTGCCAGCTCAGGGTCAGGCTACGAGCAGTACTTC
TRBD1,.,TRBV27,TRBJ2-7,CASSDYGTGDYEQYF,TGTGCCAGCAGTGATTACGGGACAGGAGATTACGAGCAGTACTTC
TRBD1,.,TRBV6-5,TRBJ1-5,CASSYSWDSTDQPQHF,TGTGCCAGCAGTTACTCGTGGGACAGTACCGATCAGCCCCAGCATTTT
.,.,TRBV11-2,TRBJ2-7,CASSLVPGVNEQYF,TGTGCCAGCAGCTTAGTCCCCGGGGTAAACGAGCAGTACTTC
TRBD1,once,TRBV28,TRBJ2-6,CASSPTAGQAVSGANVLTF,TGTGCCAGCAGTCCGACCGCCGGACAGGCGGTCTCTGGGGCCAACGTCCTGACTTTC
.,few,TRBV4-3,TRBJ2-3,CASSLAERTDTQYF,TGCGCCAGCAGCCTCGCGGAGAGAACAGATACGCAGTATTTT